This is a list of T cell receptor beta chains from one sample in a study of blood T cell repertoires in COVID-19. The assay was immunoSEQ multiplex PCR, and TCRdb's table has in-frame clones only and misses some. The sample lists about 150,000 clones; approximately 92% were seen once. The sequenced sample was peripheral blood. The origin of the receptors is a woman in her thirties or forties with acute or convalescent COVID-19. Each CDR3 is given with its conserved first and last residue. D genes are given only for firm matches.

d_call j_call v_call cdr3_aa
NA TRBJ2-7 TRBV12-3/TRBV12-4 CASSPSGYEQYF
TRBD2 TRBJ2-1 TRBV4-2 CASSQGRTSGGFSYNEQFF
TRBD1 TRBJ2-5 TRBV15 CATSFPGQGTETQYF
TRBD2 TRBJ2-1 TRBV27 CASSSSGKSYNEQFF
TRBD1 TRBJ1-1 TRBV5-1 CASSRQQGATAEAFF
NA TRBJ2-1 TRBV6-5 CASSYAGYNEQFF
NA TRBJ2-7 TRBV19 CASSIDYSGAYEQYF
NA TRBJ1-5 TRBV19 CASRGSGTSNQPQHF
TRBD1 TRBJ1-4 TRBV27 CASSFYTGTGRVDEKLFF
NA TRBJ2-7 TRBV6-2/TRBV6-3 CASSYRGASYEQYF
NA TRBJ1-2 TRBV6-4 CASKQSHTNYGYTF
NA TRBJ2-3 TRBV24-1 CATSDSAGRSSTDTQYF
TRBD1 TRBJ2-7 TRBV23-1 CASRLFYRGPGAYEQYF
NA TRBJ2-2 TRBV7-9 CASSSGQINTGELFF
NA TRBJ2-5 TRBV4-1 CASSLFGGEETQYF
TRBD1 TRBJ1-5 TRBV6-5 CAINPDRVGNQPQHF
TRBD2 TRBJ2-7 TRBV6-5 CASRQLAGNYEQYF
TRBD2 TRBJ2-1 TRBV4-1 CASSQGGLAWNEQFF
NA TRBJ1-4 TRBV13 CASSLGEGRLNEKLFF
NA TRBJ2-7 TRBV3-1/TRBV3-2 CASSQASYGNYEQYF
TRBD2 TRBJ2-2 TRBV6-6 CASSLAAFYNTGELFF
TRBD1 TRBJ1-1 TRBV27 CASRNGDRQNTEAFF
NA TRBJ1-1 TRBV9 CASSEQLNTEAFF
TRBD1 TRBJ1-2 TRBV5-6 CASSLDRGYGYTF
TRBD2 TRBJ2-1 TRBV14 CASSRGPLAGGRYEQFF
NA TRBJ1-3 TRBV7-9 CASSRRERAGNTIYF
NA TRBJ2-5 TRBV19 CASSTWDSPGRETQYF
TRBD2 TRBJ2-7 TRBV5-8 CASSAGLARSYEQYF
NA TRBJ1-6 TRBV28 CASSPADRSYSPLHF
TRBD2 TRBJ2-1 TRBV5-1 CASSRSAGAVYNEQFF
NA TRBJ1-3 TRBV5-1 CASSQGSSGNTIYF
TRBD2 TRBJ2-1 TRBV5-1 CASSLLAEGNEQFF
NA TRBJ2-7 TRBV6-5 CASGQGRAYEQYF
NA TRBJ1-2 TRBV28 CASSAGDINYGYTF
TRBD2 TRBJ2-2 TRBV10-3 CAITPLAGNTGELFF